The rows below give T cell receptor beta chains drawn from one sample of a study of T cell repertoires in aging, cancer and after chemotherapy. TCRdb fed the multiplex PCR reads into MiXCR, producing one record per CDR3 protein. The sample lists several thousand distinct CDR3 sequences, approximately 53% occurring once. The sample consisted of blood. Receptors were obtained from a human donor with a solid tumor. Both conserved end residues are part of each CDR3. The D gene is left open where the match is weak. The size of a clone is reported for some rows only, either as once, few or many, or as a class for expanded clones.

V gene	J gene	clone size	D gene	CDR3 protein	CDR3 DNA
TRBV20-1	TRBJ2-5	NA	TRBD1	CSASVSQGAGTQYF	TGCAGTGCTAGCGTCTCACAGGGGGCCGGGACCCAGTACTTC
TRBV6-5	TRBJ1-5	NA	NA	CASSPLFSGSSNQPQHF	TGTGCCAGCAGTCCCTTGTTTTCGGGAAGTAGCAATCAGCCCCAGCATTTT
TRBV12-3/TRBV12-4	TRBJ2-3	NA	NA	CATSVWWITDTQYF	TGTGCCACCAGTGTTTGGTGGATCACAGATACGCAGTATTTT
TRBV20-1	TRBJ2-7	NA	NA	CSATRGLSTSYEQYF	TGCAGTGCCACCCGTGGACTGTCGACATCCTACGAGCAGTACTTC
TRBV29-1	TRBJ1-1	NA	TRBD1	CSATLTGVNTEAFF	TGCAGCGCAACCTTGACAGGGGTTAACACTGAAGCTTTCTTT
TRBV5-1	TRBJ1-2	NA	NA	CASSLLNNGYTF	TGCGCCAGCAGCTTGCTAAACAATGGCTACACCTTC
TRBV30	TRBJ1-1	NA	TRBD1	CAWSVGQGMNTEAFF	TGTGCCTGGAGTGTTGGACAGGGGATGAACACTGAAGCTTTCTTT
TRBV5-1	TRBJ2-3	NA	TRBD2	CASSLLTSSSDTQYF	TGCGCCAGCAGCTTGCTGACTAGCAGTTCAGATACGCAGTATTTT
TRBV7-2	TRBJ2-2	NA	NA	CASSFGGGNTGELFF	TGTGCCAGCAGCTTCGGGGGAGGGAACACCGGGGAGCTGTTTTTT
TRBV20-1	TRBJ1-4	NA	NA	CSAMRGPVPPTNEKLFF	TGCAGTGCTATGAGGGGTCCTGTTCCACCAACTAATGAAAAACTGTTTTTT
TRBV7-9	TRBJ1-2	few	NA	CASSLREGNYGYTF	TGTGCCAGCAGCTTAAGGGAGGGGAACTATGGCTACACCTTC
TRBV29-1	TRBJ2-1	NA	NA	CSVARGPSSYNEQFF	TGCAGCGTTGCCAGGGGACCTAGCTCCTACAATGAGCAGTTCTTC
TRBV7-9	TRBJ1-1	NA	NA	CASSPQIGQLGAFF	TGTGCCAGCAGCCCCCAAATCGGACAGTTGGGAGCTTTCTTT
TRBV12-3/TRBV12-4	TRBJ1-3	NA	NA	CASSFSGNTIYF	TGTGCCAGCAGTTTTTCTGGAAACACCATATATTTT
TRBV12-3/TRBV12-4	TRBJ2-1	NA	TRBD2	CASSSGTSDYNEQFF	TGTGCCAGCAGTTCCGGGACTAGTGATTACAATGAGCAGTTCTTC
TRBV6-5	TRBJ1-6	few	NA	CASSPARGHNSPLHF	TGTGCCAGCAGCCCCGCTAGGGGTCATAATTCACCCCTCCACTTT
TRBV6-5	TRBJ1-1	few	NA	CATSLRGRVNTEAFF	TGTGCCACCTCCCTAAGGGGCCGGGTGAACACTGAAGCTTTCTTT
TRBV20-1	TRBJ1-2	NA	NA	CSAEWGNYGYTF	TGCAGTGCGGAATGGGGCAACTATGGCTACACCTTC
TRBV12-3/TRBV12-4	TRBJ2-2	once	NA	CASSLRQGGNTGELFF	TGTGCCAGCAGTTTGCGGCAGGGGGGGAACACCGGGGAGCTGTTTTTT
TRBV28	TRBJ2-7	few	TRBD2	CASSRLAGVYEQYF	TGTGCCAGCAGTCGACTAGCGGGAGTCTACGAGCAGTACTTC
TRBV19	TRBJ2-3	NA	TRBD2	CASSIGLAGPTDTQYF	TGTGCCAGTAGTATCGGACTAGCGGGACCCACAGATACGCAGTATTTT
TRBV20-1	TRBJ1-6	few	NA	CSAHDPTVSYNSPLHF	TGCAGTGCGCACGACCCTACCGTCTCCTATAATTCACCCCTCCACTTT
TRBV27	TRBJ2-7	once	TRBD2	CASRLAGGPYEQYF	TGTGCCAGCCGGCTAGCGGGAGGACCCTACGAGCAGTACTTC
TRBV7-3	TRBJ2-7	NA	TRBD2	CASSPSGSSYEQYF	TGTGCCAGCAGCCCTAGCGGGAGCTCCTACGAGCAGTACTTC
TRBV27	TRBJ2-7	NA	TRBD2	CASSPRPWTSGSYEQYF	TGTGCCAGCAGCCCACGCCCCTGGACTAGCGGGAGCTACGAGCAGTACTTC
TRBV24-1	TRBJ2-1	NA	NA	CATSDFGDNEQFF	TGTGCCACCAGTGATTTCGGAGACAATGAGCAGTTCTTC
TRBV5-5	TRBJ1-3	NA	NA	CASSLGGAGNTIYF	TGTGCCAGCAGCTTGGGTGGAGCTGGAAACACCATATATTTT
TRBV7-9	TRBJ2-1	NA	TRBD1	CASRPTGYNEQFF	TGTGCCAGCAGACCGACAGGGTACAATGAGCAGTTCTTC
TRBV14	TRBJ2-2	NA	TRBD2	CASSPTSDTGELFF	TGTGCCAGCAGCCCGACTAGCGACACCGGGGAGCTGTTTTTT
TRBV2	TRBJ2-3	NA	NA	CASLSVALTDTQYF	TGTGCCAGCCTAAGTGTGGCGCTCACAGATACGCAGTATTTT
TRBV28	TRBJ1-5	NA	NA	CASSFTNGGSGHF	TGTGCCAGCAGTTTTACCAACGGGGGGTCAGGACATTTT
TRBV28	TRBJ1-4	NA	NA	CASSTHTAGNEKLFF	TGTGCCAGCAGTACACACACGGCGGGTAATGAAAAACTGTTTTTT
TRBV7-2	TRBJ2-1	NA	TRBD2	CASSLGLAGFYNEQFF	TGTGCCAGCAGCTTGGGACTAGCGGGATTCTACAATGAGCAGTTCTTC
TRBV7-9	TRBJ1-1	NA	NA	CASLEGDATEAFF	TGTGCCAGTCTGGAGGGGGACGCCACTGAAGCTTTCTTT
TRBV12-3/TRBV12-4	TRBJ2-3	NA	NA	CASSLVTGTRAQYF	TGTGCCAGCAGTTTGGTCACAGGGACCAGGGCGCAGTATTTT
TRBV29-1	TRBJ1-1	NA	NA	CSVARSGDEYTEAFF	TGCAGCGTTGCTCGTTCAGGGGATGAGTACACTGAAGCTTTCTTT
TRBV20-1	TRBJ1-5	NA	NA	CSALTQSFNQPQHF	TGCAGTGCCCTCACACAATCCTTTAATCAGCCCCAGCATTTT
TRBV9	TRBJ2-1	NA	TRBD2	CASSVVAGGDEQFF	TGTGCCAGCAGCGTAGTGGCGGGAGGGGATGAGCAGTTCTTC
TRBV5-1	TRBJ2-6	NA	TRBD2	CASGPGLAGALGANVLTF	TGCGCCAGCGGCCCCGGACTAGCGGGAGCTTTAGGGGCCAACGTCCTGACTTTC
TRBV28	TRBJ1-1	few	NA	CASSLPGPNTEAFF	TGTGCCAGCAGTTTACCAGGGCCCAACACTGAAGCTTTCTTT
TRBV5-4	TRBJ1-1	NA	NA	CASRGMNTEAFF	TGTGCCAGCAGGGGGATGAACACTGAAGCTTTCTTT
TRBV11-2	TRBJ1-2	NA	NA	CASTYVGQYGYTF	TGTGCCAGCACCTACGTAGGACAATATGGCTACACCTTC
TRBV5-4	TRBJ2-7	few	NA	CASSYGGTFSYEQYF	TGTGCCAGCAGCTATGGAGGCACGTTCTCCTACGAGCAGTACTTC
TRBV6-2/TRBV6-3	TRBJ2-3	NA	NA	CASSVLGFSTDTQYF	TGTGCCAGCAGTGTACTAGGGTTTAGCACAGATACGCAGTATTTT
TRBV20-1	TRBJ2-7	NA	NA	CSATPLANSYEQYF	TGCAGTGCCACTCCTCTGGCTAACTCCTACGAGCAGTACTTC
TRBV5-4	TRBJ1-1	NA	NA	CASSFPRGQGWTEAFF	TGTGCCAGCAGCTTTCCAAGAGGTCAGGGGTGGACTGAAGCTTTCTTT